This TCR beta chain was sequenced for a study of T cell responses to AZD1222 COVID-19 vaccine. The overall study: Pooled together were second doses at about 4 or about 12 weeks. Study-wide results and caveats: Reportedly, nearly half the spike-specific TCRs target unmutated variant regions. Vaccine-associated CD4 TCRs ranged over spike, dominating at 160-218 and 743-854.

The CDR3 is 15 residues long. Germline values: CDR1 SGHTA, CDR2 FQGNSA. Trimming pared 4 bases from V and 1 base from J, leaving 13 bases between. Concerning this clone: No antigen is known for it.

Assay used: immunoSEQ multiplex PCR; TCRdb lists only in-frame clones, some missing. The table records about 140,000 clones, roughly 92% of them present only once. The source was peripheral blood, collected on day 0 of AZD1222 vaccination. The chain couples TRBV7-2 to TRBJ2-5; possibly TRBD2 for D (5 bases). The sequence derives from an adult in good health. This chain's CDR3 is CASSYVGRSQETQYF. The DNA for the CDR3 is TGTGCCAGCAGCTACGTAGGGAGAAGCCAAGAGACCCAGTACTTC.